These T cell receptor beta chains were read from a single sample in a study of cytomegalovirus exposure and HLA in healthy donors. Profiling relied on immunoSEQ multiplex PCR, and the TCRdb table lists in-frame clones only, not all of them. The data show under 200,000 clones, around 81% seen once. Sequenced input: PBMCs. Source of these receptors: a man aged 35-49 years in good health and CMV-seronegative. Both conserved end residues are part of each CDR3. D genes are given only for firm matches. Clone size is stated in some rows and not others, as once, few, many or a class when expanded.

clone_size: .
d_call: .
j_call: TRBJ2-1
v_call: TRBV29-1
cdr3_nt: TGCAGCGTTGGTGGACAGTCCTTCAATGAGCAGTTCTTC
cdr3_aa: CSVGGQSFNEQFF

clone_size: .
d_call: .
j_call: TRBJ1-1
v_call: TRBV27
cdr3_nt: TGTGCCAGCAGTTTGGGGGGGTCTGAAGCTTTCTTT
cdr3_aa: CASSLGGSEAFF

clone_size: .
d_call: .
j_call: TRBJ1-6
v_call: TRBV5-6
cdr3_nt: TGTGCCAGCAGCTTCGAGACAAAGAGCTCCTATAATTCACCCCTCCACTTT
cdr3_aa: CASSFETKSSYNSPLHF

clone_size: .
d_call: .
j_call: TRBJ2-5
v_call: TRBV11-2
cdr3_nt: TGTGCCAGCAGCCCAGACAGCCAAGAGACCCAGTACTTC
cdr3_aa: CASSPDSQETQYF

clone_size: .
d_call: TRBD2
j_call: TRBJ2-3
v_call: TRBV18
cdr3_nt: TGTGCCAGCTCAAAATTAGCGGGAGGCCTAGACGCCACAGATACGCAGTATTTT
cdr3_aa: CASSKLAGGLDATDTQYF

clone_size: .
d_call: TRBD2
j_call: TRBJ2-3
v_call: TRBV19
cdr3_nt: TGTGCCAGTAGGGCCAGACTAGCGGAGGCAGGGGATACGCAGTATTTT
cdr3_aa: CASRARLAEAGDTQYF

clone_size: .
d_call: .
j_call: TRBJ2-1
v_call: TRBV30
cdr3_nt: TGTGCCTGGACAGGGGTGACTAGCCGCCTGCTTGATGAGCAGTTCTTC
cdr3_aa: CAWTGVTSRLLDEQFF

clone_size: .
d_call: .
j_call: TRBJ2-3
v_call: TRBV15
cdr3_nt: TGTGCCACCAGCAGAGATGTCGGGGGAGGCCCCACCTATACGCAGTATTTT
cdr3_aa: CATSRDVGGGPTYTQYF

clone_size: few
d_call: .
j_call: TRBJ1-1
v_call: TRBV29-1
cdr3_nt: TGCAGCGTTGAAGCCCAAGCCCTTCTCTTACAGGGAAGTGGCACTGAAGCTTTCTTT
cdr3_aa: CSVEAQALLLQGSGTEAFF

clone_size: .
d_call: TRBD2
j_call: TRBJ2-1
v_call: TRBV12-5
cdr3_nt: TGTGCTAGTGGTTTTACTAGCGGGGCATACAATGAGCAGTTCTTC
cdr3_aa: CASGFTSGAYNEQFF

clone_size: .
d_call: .
j_call: TRBJ2-5
v_call: TRBV5-1
cdr3_nt: TGCGCCAGCAGCTTGGAAGGGGCCAAGGCCCAGACCCAGTACTTC
cdr3_aa: CASSLEGAKAQTQYF

clone_size: few
d_call: TRBD2
j_call: TRBJ2-1
v_call: TRBV10-1
cdr3_nt: TGCGCCAGCAGCGATGGAGGTCTAGCGGGTAGCTCCTACAATGAGCAGTTCTTC
cdr3_aa: CASSDGGLAGSSYNEQFF

clone_size: .
d_call: TRBD2
j_call: TRBJ2-1
v_call: TRBV7-3
cdr3_nt: TGTGCCAGCAGCTTATCCGGGACTAGCGGGATGGGGGAGCAGTTCTTC
cdr3_aa: CASSLSGTSGMGEQFF

clone_size: .
d_call: .
j_call: TRBJ2-1
v_call: TRBV19
cdr3_nt: TGTGTCAGTAGTATGAGCGGCACTTCCTACAATGAGCAGTTCTTC
cdr3_aa: CVSSMSGTSYNEQFF

clone_size: .
d_call: .
j_call: TRBJ1-1
v_call: TRBV5-4
cdr3_nt: TGTGCCAGCAGCTTGACTCAGCGCCCCGAGGCTTTCTTT
cdr3_aa: CASSLTQRPEAFF

clone_size: .
d_call: TRBD1
j_call: TRBJ1-2
v_call: TRBV27
cdr3_nt: TGTGCCAGCAGTTTATCGAGGCAGGGGGCGCGGAGTGGCTACACCTTC
cdr3_aa: CASSLSRQGARSGYTF

clone_size: .
d_call: TRBD2
j_call: TRBJ2-1
v_call: TRBV27
cdr3_nt: TGTGCCAGCACCGAAGGCCCCGGGGGGGTAGGGAATGAGCAGTTCTTC
cdr3_aa: CASTEGPGGVGNEQFF

clone_size: .
d_call: .
j_call: TRBJ1-2
v_call: TRBV18
cdr3_nt: TGTGCCAGCTCACCATCGGAGGCCTCTAACTATGGCTACACCTTC
cdr3_aa: CASSPSEASNYGYTF

clone_size: once
d_call: TRBD2
j_call: TRBJ2-7
v_call: TRBV4-1
cdr3_nt: TGCGCCAGCAGCCAAGGTCCTAGCGGGAGGCCCTACGAGCAGTACTTC
cdr3_aa: CASSQGPSGRPYEQYF

clone_size: few
d_call: .
j_call: TRBJ2-1
v_call: TRBV7-2
cdr3_nt: TGTGCCAGCAGCTTAGGGGGACTGACGTACAATGAGCAGTTCTTC
cdr3_aa: CASSLGGLTYNEQFF

clone_size: .
d_call: .
j_call: TRBJ2-7
v_call: TRBV5-1
cdr3_nt: TGCGCCAGCAGCTTGGGCCCATCCTCCGGTGGCGAGCAGTACTTC
cdr3_aa: CASSLGPSSGGEQYF

clone_size: few
d_call: TRBD2
j_call: TRBJ2-3
v_call: TRBV5-1
cdr3_nt: TGCGCCAGCAGCTTAATAGCGGGAACGGATACGCAGTATTTT
cdr3_aa: CASSLIAGTDTQYF

clone_size: few
d_call: .
j_call: TRBJ1-1
v_call: TRBV9
cdr3_nt: TGTGCCAGCAGCGGCCGGCCCGTAGGAGGCACTGAAGCTTTCTTT
cdr3_aa: CASSGRPVGGTEAFF

clone_size: .
d_call: .
j_call: TRBJ2-3
v_call: TRBV11-2
cdr3_nt: TGTGCCAGCAGTCGGCAGGGTCTCGATACGCAGTATTTT
cdr3_aa: CASSRQGLDTQYF

clone_size: .
d_call: TRBD2
j_call: TRBJ2-3
v_call: TRBV4-1
cdr3_nt: TGCGCCAGCAGCCACGGGACTAGCCGCACAGATACGCAGTATTTT
cdr3_aa: CASSHGTSRTDTQYF

clone_size: few
d_call: .
j_call: TRBJ2-6
v_call: TRBV30
cdr3_nt: TGTGCCTGGGCGACGGGACTCCTTGAACTCTCTGGGGCCAACGTCCTGACTTTC
cdr3_aa: CAWATGLLELSGANVLTF

clone_size: .
d_call: .
j_call: TRBJ2-3
v_call: TRBV5-6
cdr3_nt: TGTGCCAGCAGCTTGGCCCCGGATACGCAGTATTTT
cdr3_aa: CASSLAPDTQYF

clone_size: once
d_call: TRBD1
j_call: TRBJ2-2
v_call: TRBV7-9
cdr3_nt: TGTGCCACCAACGAGGCAGGGGGCGCCGGGGAGCTGTTTTTT
cdr3_aa: CATNEAGGAGELFF

clone_size: .
d_call: TRBD2
j_call: TRBJ2-7
v_call: TRBV2
cdr3_nt: TGTGCCAGCATTTCCTGGAGGACTAGCGGATCCCCCTACTACGAGCAGTACTTC
cdr3_aa: CASISWRTSGSPYYEQYF

clone_size: .
d_call: TRBD2
j_call: TRBJ2-3
v_call: TRBV6-4
cdr3_nt: TGTGCCAGCAGTGATCAGGCGGGAGGCACAGATACGCAGTATTTT
cdr3_aa: CASSDQAGGTDTQYF

clone_size: .
d_call: .
j_call: TRBJ2-7
v_call: TRBV5-4
cdr3_nt: TGTGCCAGCAGCTTCGGTCCCAACTCCTACGAGCAGTACTTC
cdr3_aa: CASSFGPNSYEQYF

clone_size: .
d_call: TRBD1
j_call: TRBJ1-4
v_call: TRBV30
cdr3_nt: TGTGCCTGGAGCGGGGACAGGGGGACTGAAAAACTGTTTTTT
cdr3_aa: CAWSGDRGTEKLFF

clone_size: .
d_call: .
j_call: TRBJ1-1
v_call: TRBV5-5
cdr3_nt: TGTGCCAGCAGCTTGGGGCTGAACACTGAAGCTTTCTTT
cdr3_aa: CASSLGLNTEAFF

clone_size: .
d_call: .
j_call: TRBJ2-3
v_call: TRBV4-1
cdr3_nt: TGCGCCAGCAGCCAAGTAGCCTCCCAGAAAACAAGTACGCAGTATTTT
cdr3_aa: CASSQVASQKTSTQYF

clone_size: .
d_call: TRBD1
j_call: TRBJ1-2
v_call: TRBV7-9
cdr3_nt: TGTGCCAGCAGCTCGGGACAGGGGGCGTACTATGGCTACACCTTC
cdr3_aa: CASSSGQGAYYGYTF

clone_size: .
d_call: TRBD1
j_call: TRBJ2-6
v_call: TRBV5-1
cdr3_nt: TGCGCCAGCAGCGGCCGGGACAGGGCCTACTCTGGGGCCAACGTCCTGACTTTC
cdr3_aa: CASSGRDRAYSGANVLTF

clone_size: .
d_call: .
j_call: TRBJ1-2
v_call: TRBV10-3
cdr3_nt: TGTGCCATCAGTGAGTCGGGGGGGTATGGCTACACCTTC
cdr3_aa: CAISESGGYGYTF

clone_size: few
d_call: .
j_call: TRBJ2-7
v_call: TRBV29-1
cdr3_nt: TGCAGCGCCAAACTAGCCTACGAGCAGTACTTC
cdr3_aa: CSAKLAYEQYF

clone_size: .
d_call: TRBD2
j_call: TRBJ2-1
v_call: TRBV6-5
cdr3_nt: TGTGCCAGCGGCATAGCGGGATCTTACAATGAGCAGTTCTTC
cdr3_aa: CASGIAGSYNEQFF

clone_size: few
d_call: .
j_call: TRBJ2-2
v_call: TRBV5-6
cdr3_nt: TGTGCCAGCAGCCCGGGAACTGGGGAGCTGTTTTTT
cdr3_aa: CASSPGTGELFF

clone_size: .
d_call: .
j_call: TRBJ2-1
v_call: TRBV6-5
cdr3_nt: TGTGCCAGCAGTTCCCCGGTTGCGGAGTACGAGCAGTTCTTC
cdr3_aa: CASSSPVAEYEQFF